This T cell receptor beta chain was found in a study of a mutant IDH1 vaccine in newly diagnosed glioma. The time point denotes: baseline, week 1 (first vaccination visit). Documented treatment: pre-vaccination baseline after standard-of-care therapy. Donor diagnoses consisted of new WHO grade 3 or 4 IDH1-mutant, ATRX-lost astrocytomas. Germline CDR1 reads SGHVS; CDR2 reads FQNEAQ. With V trimmed by 3 bases and J by 7 bases, 9 bases remained unmatched. CDR3 length: 15 amino acids. Study conclusions and caveats: Pseudoprogression seemed unlinked to shifts in top peripheral T cell clonotypes.

For this clone: The antigen remains unidentified.

The protocol was immunoSEQ multiplex PCR, while the TCRdb copy is restricted to in-frame clones and leaves out a portion. The repertoire holds fewer than 20,000 clones, with roughly 85% as singletons. The sequence came from a man between 35 and 55 years old with glioma. The sequencing used PBMCs, collected from a glioma patient treated with radiotherapy, temozolomide or both. The chain joins TRBV7-8 to TRBJ2-1, with 7 bases lining up with TRBD2. CDR3 nucleotide sequence: TGTGCCAGCAGCTTGGCTAGCGGTCCTCTGAATGAGCAGTTCTTC. Its protein is CASSLASGPLNEQFF.